A single T cell receptor (beta chain) is shown here with its context. It lacks a known antigen. Base quality data are lacking; no much larger clone is found one base away. This sample is part of a study of shared T cell receptors in the human thymus (dated by TCRdb to the early 2020s). At the level of the whole study: The study examined how the human thymus generates shared, self-reactive T-cell receptor alpha chains.

The library was produced with the immunoSEQ multiplex PCR assay. The table comes from immuneACCESS by way of TCRdb, which keeps in-frame sequences with V and J called. Part of the clones is missing from these tables; in studies checked, under half for an unresolved V gene and the rest for unknown reasons. Counted in this sample were over 650,000 clones; approximately 89% of them appeared once. The top ten clones comprise 0.0094% of the sample. In the germline V gene, CDR1 corresponds to SGHDN and CDR2 to FVKESK. The CDR3 starts with the cysteine, ends with the phenylalanine, and has 16 residues. The read is trimmed to its CDR3 DNA, 48 bases read in frame from base 1. Clipping removes 0 bases from V and 4 bases from J, with 5 as the unmatched junction base count. The sample was also linked to a second study, of human thymus T cells. The second publication reports: Immunologically healthy infants undergoing open corrective cardiac surgery for congenital heart defects in Finland were used as donors. Thymus tissue was collected as surgical resects that were removed during corrective cardiac surgery. Biased V and J gene segment usage appeared to be present in both thymic and peripheral blood repertoires. Highly overlapping thymic TCR repertoires among unrelated individuals were reported in the related research. The study used under 10 infant thymus samples plus four related peripheral blood samples to characterize TCR alpha and beta repertoires. The infant donors were roughly 7 to 244 days old, and the cohort included roughly six males and a couple of females. Thymocytes were freed from the tissue by mechanical means and kept at -70 degrees C as pellets of roughly 8.5-31 million cells. A QIAsymphony instrument was used to extract genomic DNA from frozen cell pellets. Using the immunoSEQ multiplex PCR assay, the TCRB and TCRAD loci were amplified from a standardized quantity of quality-controlled genomic DNA. Amplicons spanned the V(D)J region at a length sufficient to cover the CDR3 and identify V and J genes. The amplicons were sequenced on an Illumina platform via the commercial immunoSEQ service. Corrections for primer bias and sequencing errors followed previously described methods, while TCRAD and TCRB definitions were based on the IMGT database. Repertoires were analysed with immunoSEQ Analyzer 3.0 and VDJTools, covering basic statistics, V/J segment usage, diversity estimates, rarefaction and pairwise overlap. Diversity was estimated using the Chao1, ChaoE, Efron-Thisted, Shannon and inverse Simpson indices, and was also estimated on datasets down-sampled to the size of the smallest sample. For repertoire overlap, CDR3 nucleotide sequence, V gene and J gene had to match strictly, and clustering was done by Jaccard-based multidimensional scaling. On average, thymus samples yielded roughly 800,000 unique TCRB clonotypes, whereas blood samples yielded about 80,000.

The rearrangement combines TRBV14 with TRBJ2-7, with TRBD2 matching 11 junction bases. This receptor was obtained from a boy under two years old with a congenital heart defect. Donor details come from another sample of the same person, matched by shared clones. The sequenced material came from thymocytes. The DNA reads TGTGCCAGCAGCCAAGATACGACTAGCGGGACTTACGAGCAGTACTTC. Translated, this gives CASSQDTTSGTYEQYF.